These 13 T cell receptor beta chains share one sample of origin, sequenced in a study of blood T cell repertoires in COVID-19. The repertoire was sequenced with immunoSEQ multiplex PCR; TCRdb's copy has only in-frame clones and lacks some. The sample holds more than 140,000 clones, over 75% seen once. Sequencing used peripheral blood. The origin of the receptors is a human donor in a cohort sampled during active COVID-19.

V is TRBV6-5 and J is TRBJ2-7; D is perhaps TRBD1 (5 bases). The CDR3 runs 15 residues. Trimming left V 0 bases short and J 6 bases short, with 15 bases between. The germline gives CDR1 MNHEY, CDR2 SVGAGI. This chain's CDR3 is CASSYSRWAGREQYF. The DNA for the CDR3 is TGTGCCAGCAGTTACTCTCGGTGGGCAGGGCGCGAGCAGTACTTC.

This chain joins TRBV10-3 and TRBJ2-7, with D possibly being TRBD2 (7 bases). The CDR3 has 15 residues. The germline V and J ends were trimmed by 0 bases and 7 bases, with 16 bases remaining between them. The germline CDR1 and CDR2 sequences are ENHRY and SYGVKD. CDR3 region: CAISESEGGRGEQYF. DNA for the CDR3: TGTGCCATCAGTGAGTCGGAGGGGGGGCGCGGTGAGCAGTACTTC.

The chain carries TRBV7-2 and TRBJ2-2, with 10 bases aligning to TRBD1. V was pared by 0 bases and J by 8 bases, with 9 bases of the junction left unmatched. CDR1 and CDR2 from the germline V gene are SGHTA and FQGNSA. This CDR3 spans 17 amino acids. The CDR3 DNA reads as TGTGCCAGCAGCTTAGCTCAGGGACAGGGGATACGAGGGGAGCTGTTTTTT. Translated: CASSLAQGQGIRGELFF.

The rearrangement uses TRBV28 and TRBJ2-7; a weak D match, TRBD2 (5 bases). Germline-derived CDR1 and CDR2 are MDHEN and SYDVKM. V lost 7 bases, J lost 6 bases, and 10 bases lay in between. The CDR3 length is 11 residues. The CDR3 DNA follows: TGTGCCAGCAAAGCGGCCCTCGAGCAGTACTTC. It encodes CASKAALEQYF.

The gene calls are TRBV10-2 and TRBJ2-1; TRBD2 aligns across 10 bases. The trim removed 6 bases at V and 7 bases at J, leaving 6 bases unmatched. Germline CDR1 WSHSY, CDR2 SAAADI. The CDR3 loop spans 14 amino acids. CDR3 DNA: TGCGCCAGCAGCCTAGCGGGAGAGGTAAATGAGCAGTTCTTC. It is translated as CASSLAGEVNEQFF.

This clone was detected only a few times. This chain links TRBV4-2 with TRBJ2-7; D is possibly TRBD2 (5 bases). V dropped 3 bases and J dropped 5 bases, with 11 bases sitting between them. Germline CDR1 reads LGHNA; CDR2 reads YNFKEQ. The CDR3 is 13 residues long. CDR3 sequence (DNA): TGTGCCAGCAGCCACGACTACCTCAACGAGCAGTACTTC. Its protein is CASSHDYLNEQYF.

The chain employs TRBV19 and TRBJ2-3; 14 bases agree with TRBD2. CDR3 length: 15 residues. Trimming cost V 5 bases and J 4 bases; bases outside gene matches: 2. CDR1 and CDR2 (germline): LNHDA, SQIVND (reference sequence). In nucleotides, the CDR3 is TGTGCCAGTAGTCCGGGACTAGCGGGAGCAGATACGCAGTATTTT. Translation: CASSPGLAGADTQYF.

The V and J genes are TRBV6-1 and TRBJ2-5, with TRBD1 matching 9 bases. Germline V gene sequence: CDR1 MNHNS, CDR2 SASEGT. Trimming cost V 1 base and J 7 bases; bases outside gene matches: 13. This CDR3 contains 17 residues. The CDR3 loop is CASSEEWGTGSRWTQYF. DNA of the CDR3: TGTGCCAGCAGTGAAGAGTGGGGGACAGGGAGTCGGTGGACCCAGTACTTC.

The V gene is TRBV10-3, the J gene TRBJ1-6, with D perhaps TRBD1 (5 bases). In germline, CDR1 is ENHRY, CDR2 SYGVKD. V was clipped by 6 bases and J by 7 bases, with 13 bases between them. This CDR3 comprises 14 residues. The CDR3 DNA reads TGTGCCATCAGGGAGGGGCTCGCAAATTCACCCCTCCACTTT. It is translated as CAIREGLANSPLHF.

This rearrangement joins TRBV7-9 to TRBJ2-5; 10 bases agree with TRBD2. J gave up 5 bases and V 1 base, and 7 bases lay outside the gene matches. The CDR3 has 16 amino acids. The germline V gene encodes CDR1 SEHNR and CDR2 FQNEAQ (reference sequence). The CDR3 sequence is CASSLGRTSGGETQYF. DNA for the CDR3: TGTGCCAGCAGCTTAGGTAGGACTAGCGGAGGGGAGACCCAGTACTTC.

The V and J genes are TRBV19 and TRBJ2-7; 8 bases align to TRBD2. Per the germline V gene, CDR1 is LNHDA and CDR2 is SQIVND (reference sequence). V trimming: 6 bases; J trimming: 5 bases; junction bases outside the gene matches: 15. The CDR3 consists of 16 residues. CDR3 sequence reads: CASRPPGPSGRNEQYF. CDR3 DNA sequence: TGTGCCAGTAGGCCCCCGGGGCCGAGCGGGAGAAACGAGCAGTACTTC. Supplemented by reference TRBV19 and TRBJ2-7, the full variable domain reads DGGITQSPKYLFRKEGQNVTLSCEQNLNHDAMYWYRQDPGQGLRLIYYSQIVNDFQKGDIAEGYSVSREKKESFPLTVTSAQKNPTAFYLCASRPPGPSGRNEQYFGPGTRLTVT.

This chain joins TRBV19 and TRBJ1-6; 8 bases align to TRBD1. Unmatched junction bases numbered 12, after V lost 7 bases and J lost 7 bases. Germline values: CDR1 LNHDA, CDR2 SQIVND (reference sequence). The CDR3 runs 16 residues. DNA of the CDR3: TGTGCCAGTAAGGGACAGGCGAGCAACACGAATTCACCCCTCCACTTT. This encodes CASKGQASNTNSPLHF.

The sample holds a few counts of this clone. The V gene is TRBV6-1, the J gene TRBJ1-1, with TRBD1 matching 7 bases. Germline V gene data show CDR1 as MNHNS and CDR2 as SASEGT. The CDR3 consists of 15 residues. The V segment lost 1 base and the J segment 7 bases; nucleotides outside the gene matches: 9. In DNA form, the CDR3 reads TGTGCCAGCAGTGAAGACTGGGGGACAGCGGGTGAAGCTTTCTTT. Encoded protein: CASSEDWGTAGEAFF.